This paragraph covers one T cell receptor (beta chain) sequence. Its antigen is not identified. The source of the sample is a study of cytomegalovirus exposure and HLA in healthy donors. Study overall: T cells numbering about 180 million yielded 95 million to 140 million unique TCR beta sequences in an earlier analysis. Broader study findings: One variant, a missense change in DCLRE1C, was linked in a later analysis to TCR beta V- and J-gene trimming. Confirmation was obtained in vitro that a few CMV-associated chains are specific for CMV antigens.

The PCR was carried out with 60 Vbeta primers and 13 Jbeta primers. In the source study's methods: The authors later counted roughly 87 million unique TCR beta chains, 9.5 million to 13 million of them shared. Using immunoSEQ multiplex PCR, the repertoire was profiled, and TCRdb retains in-frame clones only, with some absent. Clonal size and the V and J genes are those of that table, whereas D and trimming came from the DNA. The table shows 200,000 or so clones, with approximately 80% occurring only once. The trim removed 6 bases at V and 5 bases at J, leaving 10 bases unmatched. CDR1 and CDR2 (germline): MNHEY, SMNVEV (reference sequence). The CDR3 runs 15 residues.

The receptor was derived from a boy between 2 and 10 years old in good health and CMV-seronegative. The chain combines TRBV27 with TRBJ1-1; 9 nucleotides agree with TRBD1. Sequencing input: PBMCs. CDR3 nucleotides: TGTGCCAGCAGCGCAGGGGATGGACAGGGGACTGAAGCTTTCTTT. Translating it yields CASSAGDGQGTEAFF.